The entry below gives a single T cell receptor beta chain sequence along with its context. Its antigen is not known. The record originates from a study of T cell repertoires in cytomegalovirus infection. In the study overall: Signatures in public TCR beta sequences pointed to both CMV infection and matching HLA type. The study's findings and limits: Across the ex vivo response, the dominant clonotypes were HLA-C-restricted CMV-specific TCR beta clonotypes. The cumulative frequency of public TCR beta families distinguished individuals who carried CMV together with the relevant HLA.

Via MiXCR, TCRdb re-called the reads, giving one row per CDR3 protein. This sample has approximately 260,000 distinct CDR3 sequences, with 15% to 20% found just once. The CDR3 is 15 residues long. The junction had 4 bases not matched to a gene; V was cut back by 6 bases and J by 2 bases. Per the germline V gene, CDR1 is SGHAT and CDR2 is FQNNGV. What was sequenced was CD8+ T cells from PBMCs. The V gene is TRBV11-2, the J gene TRBJ2-1, with 10 bases identical to TRBD2. The TCR comes from a human donor in good health (CMV status not recorded). Some clones in this sample may be carry-over from other donors' samples. CDR3 residues: CASSLGLAPYNEQFF. CDR3 sequence (DNA): TGTGCCAGCAGTCTGGGACTAGCGCCCTACAATGAGCAGTTCTTC.